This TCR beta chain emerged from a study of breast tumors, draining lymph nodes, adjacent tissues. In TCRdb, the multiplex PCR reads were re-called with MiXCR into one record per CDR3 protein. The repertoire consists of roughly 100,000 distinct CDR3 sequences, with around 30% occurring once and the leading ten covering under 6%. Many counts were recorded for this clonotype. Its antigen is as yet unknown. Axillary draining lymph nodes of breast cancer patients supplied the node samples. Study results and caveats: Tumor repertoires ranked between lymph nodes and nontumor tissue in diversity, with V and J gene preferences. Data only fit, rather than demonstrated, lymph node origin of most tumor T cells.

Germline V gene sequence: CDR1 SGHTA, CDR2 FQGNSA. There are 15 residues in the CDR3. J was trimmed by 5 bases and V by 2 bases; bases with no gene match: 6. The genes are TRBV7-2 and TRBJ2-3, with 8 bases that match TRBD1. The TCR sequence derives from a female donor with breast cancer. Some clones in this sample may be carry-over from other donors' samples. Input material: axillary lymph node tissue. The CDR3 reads CASSLPSGQGDTQYF. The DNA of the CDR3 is TGTGCCAGCAGCTTACCCTCTGGACAGGGAGATACGCAGTATTTT. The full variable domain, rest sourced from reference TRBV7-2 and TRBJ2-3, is GAGVSQSPSNKVTEKGKDVELRCDPISGHTALYWYRQSLGQGLEFLIYFQGNSAPDKSGLPSDRFSAERTGGSVSTLTIQRTQQEDSAVYLCASSLPSGQGDTQYFGPGTRLTVL.